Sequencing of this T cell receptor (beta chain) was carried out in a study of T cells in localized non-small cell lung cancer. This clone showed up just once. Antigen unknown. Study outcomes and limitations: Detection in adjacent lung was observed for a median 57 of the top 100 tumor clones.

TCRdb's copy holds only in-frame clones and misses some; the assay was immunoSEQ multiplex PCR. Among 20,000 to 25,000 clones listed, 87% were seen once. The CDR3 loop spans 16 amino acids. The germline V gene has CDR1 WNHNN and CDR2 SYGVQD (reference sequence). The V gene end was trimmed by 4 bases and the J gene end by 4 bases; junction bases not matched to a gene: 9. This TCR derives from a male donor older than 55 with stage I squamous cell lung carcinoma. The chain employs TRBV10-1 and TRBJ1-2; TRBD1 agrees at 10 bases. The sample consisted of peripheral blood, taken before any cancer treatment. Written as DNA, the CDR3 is TGCGCCAGCAGTGGCCAACTCGGGACAGGGGCCTATGGCTACACCTTC. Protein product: CASSGQLGTGAYGYTF.